This TCR beta chain came from a study of blood T cell repertoires in COVID-19. Whole-study context: COVID-19 samples from acute and convalescent phases originated in the United States, Italy and Spain.

The CDR3 loop spans 12 amino acids. V was pared by 3 bases and J by 6 bases, with 7 bases between. TCRdb's copy holds only in-frame clones and misses some; the assay was immunoSEQ multiplex PCR. The sample records roughly 250,000 clones, 75% to 95% being singletons. Participant reports of clinical history set cohort assignment. Symptom resolution, clearance, or two negative PCRs marked the recovered donors of Cohort 3. The receptor was isolated from a woman under 30 who had recovered from COVID-19. This chain links TRBV12-3 or TRBV12-4 with TRBJ2-3; D is unresolved. Sequenced input: PBMCs or T cells enriched from blood (not recorded which). CDR3 sequence: CASSFSVDTQYF. The DNA of the CDR3 is TGTGCCAGCAGTTTCTCTGTTGATACGCAGTATTTT.